A selection of T cell receptor beta chains follows, all from one sample in a study of long-term antiretroviral therapy in people with HIV. The protocol was immunoSEQ multiplex PCR, while the TCRdb copy is restricted to in-frame clones and leaves out a portion. The table has some 23,000 clones, roughly four fifths seen once. The source was unsorted PBMCs, collected 0.3 years after starting antiretroviral therapy. These receptors were taken from a man aged 45-65 years with HIV. CDR3s include the opening cysteine and the closing phenylalanine or tryptophan. D genes are given only for firm matches. Some rows have no size entry. The others give once, few or many, or a class for an expanded clone.

J: TRBJ2-1
size: -
V: TRBV7-6
D: -
CDR3: CASSLVRWHEQFF
DNA: TGTGCCAGCAGCTTAGTAAGGTGGCATGAGCAGTTCTTC

J: TRBJ1-1
size: -
V: TRBV28
D: -
CDR3: CASNRAVVTEAFF
DNA: TGTGCCAGCAACAGGGCAGTCGTTACTGAAGCTTTCTTT

J: TRBJ2-1
size: -
V: TRBV19
D: -
CDR3: CASKRGASDNNEQFF
DNA: TGTGCCAGTAAGAGGGGGGCTAGCGACAACAATGAGCAGTTCTTC

J: TRBJ2-1
size: -
V: TRBV7-3
D: TRBD2
CDR3: CASSLTGGVYNEQFF
DNA: TGTGCCAGCAGCTTAACCGGGGGGGTGTACAATGAGCAGTTCTTC

J: TRBJ1-5
size: once
V: TRBV7-2
D: TRBD1
CDR3: CASTGGEGATHF
DNA: TGTGCCAGCACCGGGGGGGAGGGGGCCACGCATTTT

J: TRBJ1-4
size: once
V: TRBV15
D: TRBD1
CDR3: CATSWDRDRDEKLFF
DNA: TGTGCCACCAGCTGGGACCGGGACAGGGATGAAAAACTGTTTTTT

J: TRBJ2-2
size: -
V: TRBV7-9
D: TRBD2
CDR3: CASSQRDGSNTGELFF
DNA: TGTGCCAGCAGCCAGCGGGATGGCTCGAACACCGGGGAGCTGTTTTTT

J: TRBJ1-2
size: large
V: TRBV25-1
D: -
CDR3: CASSDGYGYTF
DNA: TGTGCCAGCAGCGATGGCTATGGCTACACCTTC

J: TRBJ2-1
size: -
V: TRBV4-3
D: TRBD2
CDR3: CASSHPIAGGHEQFF
DNA: TGCGCCAGCAGCCACCCGATAGCGGGAGGGCATGAGCAGTTCTTC

J: TRBJ2-5
size: -
V: TRBV6-4
D: -
CDR3: CASSGGQQETQYF
DNA: TGTGCCAGCAGTGGAGGTCAACAAGAGACCCAGTACTTC

J: TRBJ2-1
size: once
V: TRBV13
D: -
CDR3: CASSLKGLSYNEQFF
DNA: TGTGCCAGCAGCTTAAAAGGACTAAGCTACAATGAGCAGTTCTTC

J: TRBJ2-7
size: -
V: TRBV4-1
D: -
CDR3: CASSQEGGISYEQYF
DNA: TGCGCCAGCAGCCAAGAAGGTGGGATTTCCTACGAGCAGTACTTC

J: TRBJ2-2
size: -
V: TRBV4-3
D: TRBD2
CDR3: CASSLQLAGGGTGELFF
DNA: TGCGCCAGCAGCCTCCAGCTAGCGGGAGGGGGGACCGGGGAGCTGTTTTTT

J: TRBJ1-1
size: -
V: TRBV28
D: -
CDR3: CASSPGQEAFF
DNA: TGTGCCAGCAGTCCGGGACAAGAAGCTTTCTTT

J: TRBJ2-1
size: once
V: TRBV4-3
D: -
CDR3: CASSPSLLRSYNEQFF
DNA: TGCGCCAGCAGCCCGAGCCTATTACGGTCCTACAATGAGCAGTTCTTC

J: TRBJ2-7
size: -
V: TRBV19
D: -
CDR3: CASSIDRDYYEQYF
DNA: TGTGCCAGTAGTATCGACAGGGACTACTACGAGCAGTACTTC

J: TRBJ2-7
size: -
V: TRBV7-8
D: TRBD1
CDR3: CASSFQGQGSYEQYF
DNA: TGTGCCAGCAGCTTTCAAGGACAGGGCTCCTACGAGCAGTACTTC

J: TRBJ1-4
size: -
V: TRBV19
D: -
CDR3: CASRTQATNEKLFF
DNA: TGTGCCAGTAGGACCCAGGCAACTAATGAAAAACTGTTTTTT

J: TRBJ1-1
size: -
V: TRBV5-8
D: -
CDR3: CASSLDSGITEAFF
DNA: TGTGCCAGCAGCTTGGATTCGGGGATCACTGAAGCTTTCTTT

J: TRBJ2-3
size: once
V: TRBV2
D: TRBD2
CDR3: CASSAGAGEDTQYF
DNA: TGTGCCAGCAGTGCCGGGGCGGGGGAAGATACGCAGTATTTT

J: TRBJ2-1
size: -
V: TRBV5-1
D: -
CDR3: CASFSGPNNEQFF
DNA: TGCGCCAGCTTTTCGGGGCCAAACAATGAGCAGTTCTTC

J: TRBJ2-7
size: -
V: TRBV10-2
D: TRBD2
CDR3: CASSDLREGSYEQYF
DNA: TGCGCCAGCAGTGATTTGCGGGAGGGGTCCTACGAGCAGTACTTC